Following are 19 T cell receptor beta chains from one sample sequenced in a study of cytomegalovirus exposure and HLA in healthy donors (dated by TCRdb to about 2017). The method behind the library was the immunoSEQ multiplex PCR assay. The multiplex PCR relied on a mix of 60 forward primers for TCR Vbeta segments and 13 reverse primers for TCR Jbeta segments. TCRdb took this table from immuneACCESS and kept in-frame rearrangements with V and J called. Such tables lack part of the clones; where checked against another copy, unresolved V genes explain under half of the gap, and the rest is unexplained. Recorded for this sample are 90,000 to 100,000 clones; over 60% of them occurred a single time. The leading ten clones occupy 7.5% to 9% of the sample. Sequencing was done on a sample of PBMCs. The receptors shown here come from a female donor in good health and CMV-seronegative.

This clone was recorded a few times. The V gene is TRBV6-5, the J gene TRBJ1-1, with D perhaps TRBD1 (6 bases). The CDR3 runs 14 residues. V shed 5 bases and J shed 3 bases, with 13 bases lying between them. From germline, CDR1 is MNHEY and CDR2 SVGAGI. CDR3: CASSPRDTYTEAFF. CDR3 sequence (DNA): TGTGCCAGCAGTCCAAGGGACACCTACACTGAAGCTTTCTTT.

The V gene is TRBV19, the J gene TRBJ2-5; a weak D match, TRBD1 (5 bases). V was pared by 8 bases and J by 5 bases, with 21 bases between. The germline CDR1 and CDR2 sequences are LNHDA and SQIVND (reference sequence). The CDR3 is 15 amino acids. This CDR3 reads CASGTSDTRRETQYF. In DNA form, the CDR3 reads TGTGCCAGTGGAACCTCGGACACCCGGCGGGAGACCCAGTACTTC.

The chain uses TRBV7-2 and TRBJ2-3, with 9 positions matching TRBD2. The CDR3 loop spans 16 amino acids. The germline gives CDR1 SGHTA, CDR2 FQGNSA. After removal of 5 bases from V and 4 bases from J, the junction contained 10 bases not matched to a gene. This CDR3 is CASSPWAGGISDTQYF. Written as DNA, the CDR3 is TGTGCCAGCAGCCCCTGGGCGGGAGGGATCTCAGATACGCAGTATTTT.

The table lists this clone with a few counts. This rearrangement joins TRBV19 to TRBJ2-2; no clear D. CDR3 length equals 11 residues. Germline values: CDR1 LNHDA, CDR2 SQIVND (reference sequence). Trimming stripped 6 bases from V and 7 bases from J, with 6 bases between. The DNA for the CDR3 is TGTGCCAGTAGGCGGCGCGGGGAGCTGTTTTTT. This gives the protein CASRRRGELFF.

This clone has just one count. The chain recombines TRBV14 with TRBJ1-5, with TRBD1 as a possible D gene (6 bases). Trimming removed 3 bases from V and 7 bases from J, with 10 bases in between. The CDR3 covers 13 residues. Germline CDR1 and CDR2: SGHDN and FVKESK. The CDR3 loop reads CASSQIGGQPQHF. CDR3 DNA: TGTGCCAGCAGCCAGATAGGGGGACAGCCCCAGCATTTT.

The V and J genes are TRBV6-5 and TRBJ2-1; 10 positions match TRBD2. Per the germline V gene, CDR1 is MNHEY and CDR2 is SVGAGI. V lost 2 bases and J lost 8; bases outside the gene matches: 9. This CDR3 region has 16 residues. CDR3 sequence: CASSYLSSGSIYEQFF. The CDR3 bases are TGTGCCAGCAGTTACCTTTCTAGCGGGAGTATCTATGAGCAGTTCTTC.

V is TRBV19 and J is TRBJ1-2; D is possibly TRBD1 (5 bases). Germline CDR1 is LNHDA and CDR2 is SQIVND (reference sequence). This CDR3 contains 13 residues. V lost 5 bases to trimming and J lost 8 bases, with 15 bases between them. CDR3 bases: TGTGCCAGTAGTGATCCAGGGCTATGGGGCTACACCTTC. This codes for CASSDPGLWGYTF.

V is TRBV20-1 and J is TRBJ2-1, with D possibly TRBD2 on 6 matching bases. V lost 3 bases and J 7 bases, leaving 7 bases between the germline ends. CDR1 is DFQATT, CDR2 SNEGSKA, per germline (reference sequence). The CDR3 covers 11 residues. The CDR3 bases are TGCAGTGCTAGCGGGAGAAATGAGCAGTTCTTC. Encoded protein: CSASGRNEQFF.

The chain is built from TRBV6-5 and TRBJ2-7, with 7 bases fitting TRBD1. The germline V gene has CDR1 MNHEY and CDR2 SVGAGI. The CDR3 covers 14 residues. V lost 10 bases and J lost 6; bases outside the gene matches: 15. The CDR3 nucleotides are TGTGCCATTCAAAGGGACAGTGTAAATTCCGAGCAGTACTTC. Its translation: CAIQRDSVNSEQYF.

This clone was recorded a few times. This chain links TRBV7-2 with TRBJ2-5, with 8 positions matching TRBD2. The CDR3 is 15 residues long. Germline CDR1 reads SGHTA; CDR2 reads FQGNSA. The V and J ends lost 5 bases and 9 bases, in that order; junction bases with no gene match: 14. The CDR3 protein is CASSPSLAAGRPQYF. CDR3 in DNA: TGTGCCAGCAGCCCCTCACTAGCGGCGGGAAGACCCCAGTACTTC.

This chain uses TRBV30 with TRBJ2-3; D might be TRBD1 (6 bases). V lost 4 bases to trimming and J lost 6 bases, with 11 bases between them. The CDR3 has 12 amino acids. CDR1 is GTSNPN and CDR2 is SVGIG in the germline V gene (reference sequence). The CDR3 here is CAWKLDRDTQYF. The CDR3 DNA follows: TGTGCCTGGAAATTAGACAGGGATACGCAGTATTTT.

The rearrangement uses TRBV5-1 and TRBJ1-1; 7 nucleotides align to TRBD1. Losses at the gene ends were 4 bases for V and 0 bases for J; bases not matched to a gene: 3. The CDR3 sequence is 14 residues long. Germline V gene sequence: CDR1 SGHRS, CDR2 YFSETQ. The CDR3 sequence is CASSAGQMNTEAFF. DNA for the CDR3: TGCGCCAGCAGCGCGGGACAGATGAACACTGAAGCTTTCTTT.

This chain links TRBV6-1 with TRBJ1-1; D possibly corresponds to TRBD1 (6 bases). Trimming cost V 6 bases and J 4 bases, with 15 bases left between them. The CDR3 has 14 amino acids. Looked up from germline, CDR1 is MNHNS and CDR2 is SASEGT. The CDR3 loop is CASRLTGQLTEAFF. DNA for the CDR3: TGTGCCAGCAGGCTCACCGGACAGCTCACTGAAGCTTTCTTT.

This clone was observed a few times. The rearrangement uses TRBV6-5 and TRBJ1-6; D may be TRBD1 (5 bases). The CDR3 extends over 15 amino acids. V was clipped by 6 bases and J by 10 bases, with 19 bases between them. CDR1 is MNHEY and CDR2 is SVGAGI in the germline V gene. This chain's CDR3 is CASRPGYGGGSPLHF. CDR3 nucleotide sequence: TGTGCCAGCAGACCAGGATATGGGGGAGGGTCACCCCTCCACTTT.

The genes are TRBV6-1 and TRBJ1-5; D call uncertain. Germline V lookup: CDR1 MNHNS, CDR2 SASEGT. V was cut by 4 bases and J by 4 bases, with 11 bases left in between. The CDR3 consists of 14 residues. The CDR3 loop reads CASSVGSKNQPQHF. The CDR3 region has the DNA TGTGCCAGCAGTGTGGGCTCAAAGAATCAGCCCCAGCATTTT.

V gene TRBV7-3 combines with J gene TRBJ2-2, with D possibly matching TRBD2 (6 bases). CDR1 SGHTA and CDR2 FQGTGA come from the germline V gene. The CDR3 has 16 amino acids. V gave up 1 base and J gave up 4 bases, with 13 bases separating them. The CDR3 spells CASSLNGGLITGELFF. CDR3 bases: TGTGCCAGCAGCTTAAATGGGGGACTCATCACCGGGGAGCTGTTTTTT.

This chain joins TRBV7-8 and TRBJ1-6; 12 bases map to TRBD1. The ends lost 2 bases at V and 10 bases at J; junction bases unmatched: 6. CDR1 and CDR2 from the germline V gene are SGHVS and FQNEAQ. The CDR3 is made up of 16 amino acids. As DNA, the CDR3 is TGTGCCAGCAGCTTATTTTCGGGACAGGGGGCCTCACCCCTCCACTTT. Protein product: CASSLFSGQGASPLHF. The whole variable domain, remainder taken from reference TRBV7-8 and TRBJ1-6, is GAGVSQSPRYKVAKRGQDVALRCDPISGHVSLFWYQQALGQGPEFLTYFQNEAQLDKSGLPSDRFFAERPEGSVSTLKIQRTQQEDSAVYLCASSLFSGQGASPLHFGNGTRLTVT.

V and J are TRBV30 and TRBJ2-1; TRBD2 matches at 7 bases. The trim removed 3 bases at V and 4 bases at J, leaving 6 bases unmatched. Germline V gene lookup returns CDR1 GTSNPN and CDR2 SVGIG (reference sequence). The CDR3 consists of 14 residues. DNA for the CDR3: TGTGCCTGGAGGTCGGGGGGATCATACAATGAGCAGTTCTTC. Protein: CAWRSGGSYNEQFF.

The CDR3 loop is CASSPQGSYNEQFF. The CDR3 DNA is TGTGCCAGCAGTCCTCAGGGGTCCTACAATGAGCAGTTCTTC. The rearrangement links TRBV7-9 to TRBJ2-1, with a tentative D call TRBD1 (6 bases). CDR1 is SEHNR and CDR2 is FQNEAQ in the germline V gene (reference sequence). The CDR3 totals 14 residues. Deletions cut 6 bases from V and 1 base from J, with 10 bases between.